This is a list of T cell receptor beta chains from one sample in a study of blood T cell repertoires in COVID-19. The method was immunoSEQ multiplex PCR; TCRdb's version includes in-frame clones alone and lacks a portion of them. The sample lists roughly 190,000 clones, roughly 80% occurring once. The sequenced sample was peripheral blood. These receptors were collected from a man aged 60 to 75 with acute or convalescent COVID-19. The CDR3 runs from the conserved cysteine through the conserved F or W. The D gene is left open where the match is weak. Part of the rows lack a size; the others show once, few, many or a class for expanded clones.

cdr3_aa cdr3_nt cdr3_length v_call clone_size d_call j_call
CASREEADTQYF TGTGCCAGCCGAGAGGAGGCAGATACGCAGTATTTT 12 TRBV2 . . TRBJ2-3
CASSFSGLNNEQFF TGTGCCAGCAGCTTCTCAGGGCTTAATAATGAGCAGTTCTTC 14 TRBV5-4 . . TRBJ2-1
CASRTGTSGTEYEQYF TGTGCCAGCAGAACCGGGACTAGCGGGACCGAATACGAGCAGTACTTC 16 TRBV2 . TRBD2 TRBJ2-7
CASSQRTGQAFF TGTGCCAGCAGCCAAAGGACAGGGCAAGCTTTCTTT 12 TRBV11-2 few TRBD1 TRBJ1-1
CASSFSGRSEGTDTQYF TGTGCCAGCAGTTTCAGCGGGAGGTCGGAGGGGACAGATACGCAGTATTTT 17 TRBV2 . TRBD2 TRBJ2-3
CASSTRLAGLLNNEQFF TGTGCCAGCAGTACTAGACTAGCGGGTCTCCTTAACAATGAGCAGTTCTTC 17 TRBV27 . TRBD2 TRBJ2-1
CASSQTGPYGYTF TGTGCCAGCAGCCAAACAGGGCCCTATGGCTACACCTTC 13 TRBV7-8 . . TRBJ1-2
CASRPTPLAGGKNEQFF TGTGCCAGCAGACCAACCCCTCTGGCGGGGGGGAAGAATGAGCAGTTCTTC 17 TRBV7-9 . TRBD2 TRBJ2-1
CASSPGQGASEQFF TGTGCCAGCAGCCCCGGACAGGGGGCAAGTGAGCAGTTCTTC 14 TRBV16 . TRBD1 TRBJ2-1
CASSLSAEAIYF TGTGCCAGCAGCTTGTCCGCAGAGGCCATATATTTT 12 TRBV5-4 . . TRBJ1-3
CASSPSTVTYEQYF TGTGCCAGCAGTCCCTCGACAGTTACCTACGAGCAGTACTTC 14 TRBV27 . . TRBJ2-7
CASSLLGGHEQFF TGTGCCAGCAGCTTGCTGGGCGGGCATGAGCAGTTCTTC 13 TRBV5-6 . . TRBJ2-1
CASSPPSAGANVLTF TGTGCCAGCTCACCGCCCAGCGCTGGGGCCAACGTCCTGACTTTC 15 TRBV18 . . TRBJ2-6